These 19 T cell receptor beta chains originate from one sample sequenced in a study of persistence of HIV-infected CD4 T cells. Their antigens are not known. Sequencing used immunoSEQ version 4 in survey mode. TCRdb's copy holds only in-frame clones and misses some; the assay was immunoSEQ multiplex PCR. The data hold about 40,000 clones, with approximately 88% observed a single time. Nonspecific anti-CD3/anti-CD28 bead stimulation represents the broad CD4+ T cell repertoire. Sorting of responding CD4+ T cells relied on upregulated CD40 ligand together with CD69. The specimen comprised CD4+ T cells sorted from PBMCs after roughly 20-hour stimulation, sampled from a patient who received antiretroviral therapy. The receptors come from an adult man with HIV who was CMV-seropositive.

This chain uses TRBV5-5 with TRBJ2-7, with D perhaps TRBD1 or TRBD2 (6 bases each). Trimming removed 0 bases from V and 7 bases from J, with 14 bases in between. Germline assignment: CDR1 SGHKS and CDR2 YYEKEE (reference sequence). The CDR3 spans 14 residues. Here the CDR3 DNA reads TGTGCCAGCAGCTTGGAGGGGGGCCAAGGTGAGCAGTACTTC. Translating gives CASSLEGGQGEQYF.

The chain recombines TRBV10-3 with TRBJ2-7; possibly TRBD2 for D (6 bases). The germline gives CDR1 ENHRY, CDR2 SYGVKD. Trimming removed 9 bases at V and 7 bases at J, with 19 bases between. CDR3 length: 13 amino acids. CDR3 loop: CAIRMGGAREQYF. The CDR3 DNA follows: TGTGCCATTCGGATGGGGGGAGCGCGGGAGCAGTACTTC.

This chain connects TRBV5-1 to TRBJ2-5, with 9 bases matching TRBD1. Looked up from germline, CDR1 is SGHRS and CDR2 is YFSETQ. The J segment lost 3 bases and the V segment lost 3 bases, leaving 6 bases of the junction unmatched. The CDR3 is 15 amino acids. The DNA of the CDR3 is TGCGCCAGCAGCTGGGGGGACAGGGAAGAAGAGACCCAGTACTTC. Its translation is CASSWGDREEETQYF.

V and J are TRBV3-1 (or the pseudogene TRBV3-2) and TRBJ2-3; D gene uncertain. Trimming left V 2 bases short and J 0 bases short, with 6 bases between. CDR1 is LGHDT and CDR2 is YNNKEL in the germline V gene (reference sequence). This CDR3 comprises 14 residues. The CDR3 DNA is TGTGCCAGCAGCCAACAGCCTAGCACAGATACGCAGTATTTT. Translation: CASSQQPSTDTQYF.

This clone occurred once. The chain combines TRBV7-6 with TRBJ1-6; 7 bases are a match to TRBD1. Germline V gene data show CDR1 as SGHVS and CDR2 as FNYEAQ. Trimming at V came to 1 base and at J to 4 bases, leaving 4 bases not matched to a gene. The CDR3 length is 16 residues. The CDR3 DNA is TGTGCCAGCAGCTTAGGGGGGGACAGTTATAATTCACCCCTCCACTTT. Its translation is CASSLGGDSYNSPLHF. Full variable domain (remainder filled in from reference TRBV7-6 and TRBJ1-6): GAGVSQSPRYKVTKRGQDVALRCDPISGHVSLYWYRQALGQGPEFLTYFNYEAQQDKSGLPNDRFSAERPEGSISTLTIQRTEQRDSAMYRCASSLGGDSYNSPLHFGNGTRLTVT.

The rearrangement links TRBV19 to TRBJ1-2, with D uncertain. V lost 0 bases and J 7 bases, leaving 12 bases between the germline ends. Germline V gives CDR1 LNHDA, CDR2 SQIVND (reference sequence). This CDR3 contains 14 residues. CDR3 nucleotide sequence: TGTGCCAGTAGTATAGATCCGGAGGAGGGTGGCTACACCTTC. Its protein is CASSIDPEEGGYTF.

V gene TRBV28 combines with J gene TRBJ1-4; 8 nucleotides align to TRBD1. This CDR3 region has 15 residues. The germline gives CDR1 MDHEN, CDR2 SYDVKM. The junction had 9 bases not matched to a gene; V was cut back by 5 bases and J by 7 bases. In DNA, the CDR3 is TGTGCCAGCAGTCCCGGACAGGGTGGTAGTGAAAAACTGTTTTTT. Protein product: CASSPGQGGSEKLFF.

The chain combines TRBV20-1 with TRBJ2-5; D not resolved. The CDR3 sequence is 11 residues long. CDR1 is DFQATT and CDR2 is SNEGSKA in the germline V gene (reference sequence). Trimming took off 6 bases at V and 7 bases at J, with 12 bases between the two ends. The CDR3 sequence is CSAVTSGTQYF. In DNA form, the CDR3 reads TGCAGTGCGGTAACCTCAGGGACCCAGTACTTC.

The chain uses TRBV7-2 and TRBJ2-7; 8 bases are shared with TRBD2. This CDR3 is 16 amino acids long. Germline lookup yields CDR1 SGHTA and CDR2 FQGNSA. After removal of 5 bases from V and 0 bases from J, the junction contained 9 bases not matched to a gene. In DNA, the CDR3 is TGTGCCAGCAGCCCACGACTAGCGCAAACCTCCTACGAGCAGTACTTC. This codes for CASSPRLAQTSYEQYF.

The J gene is TRBJ1-1, the V gene TRBV30; D gene ambiguous. V was trimmed by 0 bases and J by 2 bases, leaving 7 bases between them. Germline V gene lookup returns CDR1 GTSNPN and CDR2 SVGIG (reference sequence). The CDR3 extends over 13 amino acids. The CDR3 region has the DNA TGTGCCTGGAGTGTAGAGGAAAACACTGAAGCTTTCTTT. This encodes CAWSVEENTEAFF.

The chain uses TRBV27 and TRBJ1-5; D gene uncertain. The ends were cut back, 6 bases at V and 6 bases at J, with 21 bases in the middle. The V gene's germline CDR1 is MNHEY and CDR2 SMNVEV (reference sequence). There are 16 residues in the CDR3. CDR3 in amino acids: CASSRESGTGSQPQHF. The DNA for the CDR3 is TGTGCCAGCAGCCGTGAAAGCGGTACTGGATCTCAGCCCCAGCATTTT.

The chain joins TRBV9 to TRBJ2-3; D gene ambiguous. V was shortened by 2 bases and J by 1 base, with 8 bases between the two germline ends. The CDR3 contains 14 residues. Germline lookup yields CDR1 SGDLS and CDR2 YYNGEE. CDR3 in amino acids: CASSVDGRTDTQYF. The DNA for the CDR3 is TGTGCCAGCAGCGTGGACGGACGCACAGATACGCAGTATTTT.

The V and J genes are TRBV19 and TRBJ2-2, with TRBD1 matching 8 bases. Looked up from germline, CDR1 is LNHDA and CDR2 is SQIVND (reference sequence). The CDR3 consists of 15 residues. The V segment lost 6 bases and the J segment 4 bases; nucleotides outside the gene matches: 7. As DNA, the CDR3 is TGTGCCAGTAGGGAACAGGGGGGTGTCACCGGGGAGCTGTTTTTT. This translates into CASREQGGVTGELFF.

The chain carries TRBV9 and TRBJ2-1; TRBD2 matches 7 bases. The CDR3 has 16 amino acids. V lost 3 bases and J lost 2; bases outside the gene matches: 8. Per germline, CDR1 SGDLS and CDR2 YYNGEE. This CDR3 is CASSGSSAGAYNEQFF. For the CDR3, the DNA is TGTGCCAGCAGCGGTTCTAGCGCGGGGGCCTACAATGAGCAGTTCTTC.

CDR3 nucleotides: TGTGCCAGCAGCCAAGCGGGACTATTATACAATGAGCAGTTCTTC. This sequence encodes CASSQAGLLYNEQFF. The chain joins TRBV3-1 (or the pseudogene TRBV3-2) to TRBJ2-1; 7 bases match TRBD2. CDR3 length: 15 residues. Germline V gene lookup returns CDR1 LGHDT and CDR2 YNNKEL (reference sequence). V was clipped by 1 base and J by 4 bases; unmatched bases: 4.

The J gene is TRBJ1-4, the V gene TRBV25-1; D possibly corresponds to TRBD1 (6 bases). Trimming removed 6 bases from V and 8 bases from J, with 16 bases in between. Germline V lookup: CDR1 MGHDK, CDR2 SYGVNS. The CDR3 is made up of 14 amino acids. DNA for the CDR3: TGTGCCAGCAGGACCACAGGGATGACGGAAAAACTGTTTTTT. Its translation: CASRTTGMTEKLFF.

The chain links TRBV11-2 to TRBJ2-1; tentative D call: TRBD1 (6 bases). The CDR3 has 15 residues. Looked up from germline, CDR1 is SGHAT and CDR2 is FQNNGV. V shed 3 bases and J shed 8 bases, with 17 bases lying between them. CDR3 in DNA: TGTGCCAGCAGCTTCGGAACAGGGAAAGGGGATGAGCAGTTCTTC. Encoded protein: CASSFGTGKGDEQFF.

This clone turned up a few times. V is TRBV12-3 or TRBV12-4 and J is TRBJ1-5; D gene ambiguous. The germline V and J ends were trimmed by 7 bases and 2 bases, with 9 bases remaining between them. This CDR3 region has 13 residues. This CDR3 reads CASKGEGNQPQHF. The CDR3 DNA is TGTGCCAGCAAGGGAGAGGGCAATCAGCCCCAGCATTTT.

CDR3 amino acids: CASSMGGRSYEQYF. The CDR3 DNA sequence: TGTGCCAGTAGTATGGGGGGGAGATCCTACGAGCAGTACTTC. The chain carries TRBV19 and TRBJ2-7; 7 positions match TRBD2. J was trimmed by 1 base and V by 3 bases; bases with no gene match: 3. This CDR3 spans 14 amino acids. The germline V gene has CDR1 LNHDA and CDR2 SQIVND (reference sequence).